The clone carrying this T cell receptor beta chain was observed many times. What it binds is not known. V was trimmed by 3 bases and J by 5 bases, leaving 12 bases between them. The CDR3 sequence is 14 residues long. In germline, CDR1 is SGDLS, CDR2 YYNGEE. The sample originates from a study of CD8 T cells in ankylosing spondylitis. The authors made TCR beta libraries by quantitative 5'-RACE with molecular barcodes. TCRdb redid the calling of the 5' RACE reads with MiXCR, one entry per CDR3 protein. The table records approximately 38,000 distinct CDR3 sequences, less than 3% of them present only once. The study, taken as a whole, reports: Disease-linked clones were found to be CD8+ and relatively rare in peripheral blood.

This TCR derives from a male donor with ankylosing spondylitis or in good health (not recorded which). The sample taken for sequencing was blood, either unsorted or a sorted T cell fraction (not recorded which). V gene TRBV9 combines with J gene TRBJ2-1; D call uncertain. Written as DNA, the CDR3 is TGTGCCAGCAGCGCGGACCCCGAGGACAATGAGCAGTTCTTC. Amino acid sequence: CASSADPEDNEQFF. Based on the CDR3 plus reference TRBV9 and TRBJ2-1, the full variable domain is DSGVTQTPKHLITATGQRVTLRCSPRSGDLSVYWYQQSLDQGLQFLIQYYNGEERAKGNILERFSAQQFPDLHSELNLSSLELGDSALYFCASSADPEDNEQFFGPGTRLTVL.